Listed below are T cell receptor beta chains from one sample, sequenced in a study of cytomegalovirus exposure and HLA in healthy donors. Repertoires were generated with immunoSEQ multiplex PCR, while TCRdb's copy carries only in-frame clones and drops some. The profile shows fewer than 90,000 clones, 76% of them singletons. Sequenced material: PBMCs. The receptors come from a male donor in good health and CMV-seronegative. The CDR3 runs from the conserved cysteine through the conserved F or W. D genes are given only for firm matches. Size tells how often a clone was seen (once, few, many) or the class of an expanded clone, and some rows leave it out.

TRBJ1-4 | - | - | TRBV7-9 | TGTGCCAGCAGCCGCCCAGGGAGGTCTAATGAAAAACTGTTTTTT | CASSRPGRSNEKLFF
TRBJ2-1 | - | TRBD2 | TRBV11-3 | TGTGCCAGCAGTACCGGGGGGGGAGTTTTCGATGAGCAGTTCTTC | CASSTGGGVFDEQFF
TRBJ1-6 | - | TRBD1 | TRBV18 | TGTGCCAGCTCGTCCGGGACAGGGGATTCCTATAATTCACCCCTCCACTTT | CASSSGTGDSYNSPLHF
TRBJ2-3 | few | TRBD1 | TRBV28 | TGTGCCAGCAGTTTGCCAGGGGGTAAGACAGATACGCAGTATTTT | CASSLPGGKTDTQYF
TRBJ1-5 | few | TRBD1 | TRBV27 | TGTGCCAGCAGAAGACGGATACCGGGACAGGGGGCGCAAATGGGGTTCTGGGCCCAGCATTTT | CASRRRIPGQGAQMGFWAQHF
TRBJ1-4 | - | - | TRBV6-1 | TGTGCCAGCAGTGAGCGGGGATGGGTACCGAATGAAAAACTGTTTTTT | CASSERGWVPNEKLFF
TRBJ2-2 | - | - | TRBV7-6 | TGTGCCAGCAGCCCCTTGGCGGTCACCGGGGAGCTGTTTTTT | CASSPLAVTGELFF
TRBJ1-6 | - | TRBD1 | TRBV28 | TGTGCCAGCACCCGGGACAGTAATTCACCCCTCCACTTT | CASTRDSNSPLHF
TRBJ2-2 | - | TRBD1 | TRBV12-5 | TGTGCTAGTGGCCCTTGGATTCCGGGACAGGGTGCGTGGAACACCGGGGAGCTGTTTTTT | CASGPWIPGQGAWNTGELFF
TRBJ2-3 | - | TRBD2 | TRBV2 | TGTGCCAGCAGTCTAAGCGGGAGTCCCGCAGATACGCAGTATTTT | CASSLSGSPADTQYF
TRBJ2-3 | - | - | TRBV7-2 | TGTGCCAGCAGCTTAACCTACGGGGACACAGATACGCAGTATTTT | CASSLTYGDTDTQYF
TRBJ1-1 | - | TRBD1 | TRBV7-9 | TGTGCCAGCAGGAGACAGGGGAGTGAGGGCACTGAAGCTTTCTTT | CASRRQGSEGTEAFF
TRBJ1-5 | - | - | TRBV28 | TGTGCCAGCAGTTCCCCCGGACTTAACAATCAGCCCCAGCATTTT | CASSSPGLNNQPQHF
TRBJ1-4 | - | - | TRBV28 | TGTGCCAGCAGATCTCTCTTACAGGCTGGGAGGGAAAAACTGTTTTTT | CASRSLLQAGREKLFF
TRBJ2-5 | - | TRBD1 | TRBV6-6 | TGTGCCAGCAGTTACGAGGGACAGGGGAGGGAGACCCAGTACTTC | CASSYEGQGRETQYF
TRBJ2-1 | - | TRBD2 | TRBV6-6 | TGTGCCAGCACCAATGTAGCGGGGGGTTACAATGAGCAGTTCTTC | CASTNVAGGYNEQFF
TRBJ1-5 | - | - | TRBV28 | TGTGCCAGCAGTCCGGGGGTCATCTCTCCCCATCAGCCCCAGCATTTT | CASSPGVISPHQPQHF
TRBJ1-3 | once | - | TRBV28 | TGTGCCAGCAGACACGATCAGGCGCTACCAAGCAACACCATATATTTT | CASRHDQALPSNTIYF
TRBJ1-5 | - | - | TRBV28 | TGTGCCAGCAGTACCGGGGATAGCAATCAGCCCCAGCATTTT | CASSTGDSNQPQHF
TRBJ1-2 | few | - | TRBV6-1 | TGTGCCAGCAGTGAATATCCGGGGGCTAACTATGGCTACACCTTC | CASSEYPGANYGYTF
TRBJ2-3 | - | TRBD2 | TRBV7-2 | TGTGCCAGCAGCCCACTAGCGGGAGGAATTAGCACGCAGTATTTT | CASSPLAGGISTQYF
TRBJ2-1 | - | TRBD2 | TRBV27 | TGTGCCAGCAGTTTTGGGACTAGCGGGAGGAAAGGTTTGGGTAATGAGCAGTTCTTC | CASSFGTSGRKGLGNEQFF
TRBJ1-2 | few | TRBD1 | TRBV5-4 | TGTGCCAGCAGCTTGGAACGAACAGGGGGCGGAATCTATGGCTACACCTTC | CASSLERTGGGIYGYTF
TRBJ2-1 | - | - | TRBV4-3 | TGCGCCAGCAGCCCACAGGGCGGTCTCTATGAGCAGTTCTTC | CASSPQGGLYEQFF
TRBJ1-1 | - | TRBD1 | TRBV6-1 | TGTGCCAGCTCAGGACAGGGGGCGGACACTGAAGCTTTCTTT | CASSGQGADTEAFF
TRBJ1-4 | - | - | TRBV30 | TGTGCCTGGAGTGTACTGGATTTTGCATCTAGGGAAAAACTGTTTTTT | CAWSVLDFASREKLFF
TRBJ1-5 | - | TRBD1 | TRBV19 | TGTGCCAGTAGTATAGGTAATGAGGGGGCGCATCAGCCCCAGCATTTT | CASSIGNEGAHQPQHF
TRBJ1-2 | few | - | TRBV2 | TGTGCCAGCAGTGAGCTAGGCGATGGCTACACCTTC | CASSELGDGYTF